The 10 T cell receptor beta chains given below trace back to one sample, sequenced in a study of blood T cell repertoires in COVID-19. Sequencing used immunoSEQ multiplex PCR; TCRdb keeps in-frame clones, though not all of them. The sample carries roughly 200,000 clones, 84% recorded once. The specimen sequenced was peripheral blood. These receptors came from a woman in her sixties or seventies with active or convalescent COVID-19.

The chain is built from TRBV18 and TRBJ2-3, with D perhaps TRBD1 (6 bases). Trimming took 3 bases from V and 6 from J, leaving 16 bases between them. The CDR3 has 15 amino acids. Germline lookup yields CDR1 KGHSH and CDR2 LQKENI. This chain's CDR3 is CASSPQTGSGDTQYF. The CDR3 nucleotides read TGTGCCAGCTCACCTCAAACAGGGTCTGGGGATACGCAGTATTTT.

V usage is TRBV19 and J usage is TRBJ1-1; possibly TRBD1 for D (6 bases). The germline V and J ends were trimmed by 1 base and 1 base, with 7 bases remaining between them. This CDR3 has 14 residues. Germline CDR1 and CDR2: LNHDA and SQIVND (reference sequence). The CDR3 sequence is CASSIGTENTEAFF. The CDR3 nucleotides are TGTGCCAGTAGTATAGGGACAGAGAACACTGAAGCTTTCTTT.

This clone was detected only a few times. In DNA, the CDR3 is TGCAGTGCTAGTATTTTTGGGCAAGCGGGCTCCTACGAGCAGTACTTC. Protein: CSASIFGQAGSYEQYF. The J gene is TRBJ2-7, the V gene TRBV20-1; possibly TRBD2 for D (6 bases). Per germline, CDR1 DFQATT and CDR2 SNEGSKA (reference sequence). The ends were cut back, 3 bases at V and 0 bases at J, with 18 bases in the middle. The CDR3 contains 16 residues.

The gene calls are TRBV15 and TRBJ1-6; 9 bases are shared with TRBD1. CDR1 is LNHNV, CDR2 YYDKDF, per germline (reference sequence). This CDR3 has 15 amino acids. Germline trimming cut 3 bases from V and 9 bases from J; bases unmatched to any gene: 6. CDR3 amino acids: CATSSSGTGRSPLHF. Written as DNA, the CDR3 is TGTGCCACCAGCAGCTCCGGGACAGGGCGTTCACCCCTCCACTTT.

The gene calls are TRBV18 and TRBJ2-7; maybe TRBD2 (6 bases). This CDR3 region has 14 residues. V was trimmed by 9 bases and J by 1 base, leaving 16 bases between them. Germline assignment: CDR1 KGHSH and CDR2 LQKENI. In nucleotides, the CDR3 is TGTGCCAGTACCCCCGACGCGGGGTCCTACGAGCAGTACTTC. Residues: CASTPDAGSYEQYF.

This clone was detected only once. The chain has TRBV24-1 and TRBJ2-3; D gene ambiguous. The V and J ends lost 5 bases and 5 bases respectively, with 16 bases between them. CDR1 KGHDR and CDR2 SFDVKD come from the germline V gene. There are 15 residues in the CDR3. The CDR3 region is CATSGVPGDGDTQYF. The CDR3 bases are TGTGCCACCAGTGGGGTCCCGGGTGATGGAGATACGCAGTATTTT.

V is TRBV3-1 (or the pseudogene TRBV3-2) and J is TRBJ2-3, with D perhaps TRBD1 (5 bases). The V end lost 0 bases, the J end lost 3 bases, and 10 bases lay between the germline ends. This CDR3 has 15 residues. Germline values: CDR1 LGHDT, CDR2 YNNKEL (reference sequence). CDR3 region: CASSQERGLTDTQYF. The DNA for the CDR3 is TGTGCCAGCAGCCAAGAAAGGGGATTAACAGATACGCAGTATTTT.

V usage is TRBV5-1 and J usage is TRBJ2-7; 9 nucleotides line up with TRBD1. The CDR3 spans 14 residues. The germline V gene encodes CDR1 SGHRS and CDR2 YFSETQ. V lost 4 bases to trimming and J lost 5 bases; unmatched junction nucleotides: 7. The CDR3 is CASSPPGQGNEQYF. The CDR3 region has the DNA TGCGCCAGCAGCCCTCCGGGACAGGGCAACGAGCAGTACTTC.

The table lists this clone with a few counts. This chain uses TRBV19 with TRBJ2-5; D perhaps matches TRBD1 (6 bases). The V gene's germline CDR1 is LNHDA and CDR2 SQIVND (reference sequence). Trimming stripped 6 bases from V and 3 bases from J, with 11 bases between. CDR3 length equals 13 residues. This CDR3 reads CASRLQGEETQYF. The CDR3 DNA reads TGTGCCAGTAGACTACAGGGCGAAGAGACCCAGTACTTC.

The V gene is TRBV2, the J gene TRBJ2-7; TRBD2 agrees at 7 bases. The CDR3 has 12 amino acids. The V gene end was trimmed by 8 bases and the J gene end by 3 bases; junction bases not matched to a gene: 4. Germline CDR1 reads SNHLY; CDR2 reads FYNNEI. CDR3 in DNA: TGTGCCAGCCGATCGGGAGGCTACGAGCAGTACTTC. Its translation: CASRSGGYEQYF.